This T cell receptor beta chain emerged from a study of CD8+ T cells in alopecia areata listed by TCRdb under 2018. Study-wide context: In both human patients and the C3H/HeJ mouse model, the study applied high-throughput TCRbeta sequencing to look at T cell clonal expansion in alopecia areata. On the human side, TCRbeta sequencing was run on scalp tissue and on sorted CD4+ and CD8+ peripheral blood T cells from healthy controls and from alopecia areata patients with either patchy or totalis/universalis disease. Scalp clonality was compared among normal scalp (n=4), patchy alopecia areata scalp (n=8), and alopecia totalis/universalis scalp (n=8). RNA came from the PAXgene miRNA kit for fixed scalp, the miRNeasy kit for PBMCs, and the RNeasy kit for mouse skin. Amplification of TCRbeta CDR3 regions was done by immunoSEQ multiplex PCR using 35 Vbeta forward primers and 13 Jbeta reverse primers. Summary of the overall study and its limitations: Shared TCR sequences between patients were less evident than in mice, which may be partly attributable to HLA diversity in the patient population. Lesional scalp, especially in alopecia totalis/universalis, showed higher clonality and more expanded CD8+ clones than normal scalp, suggesting antigenic drive. Resident alphabeta T cells in normal human skin are also sequenced, complicating scalp TCR repertoire analysis, unlike mouse skin dominated by gammadelta T cells.

From its cysteine to its phenylalanine, the CDR3 spans 13 amino acids. Only CDR3 DNA remains: 39 bases, in frame from the first base. V gives up 9 bases and J gives up 1 base, and the segment between their germline ends measures 12 bases. Per the germline V gene, SNHLY is the CDR1 and FYNNEI is the CDR2. With respect to this clone: Its recognized antigen is unknown. No much larger clonotype is one base removed from it; base qualities were not supplied.

Library preparation was by the immunoSEQ multiplex PCR assay. RNA was extracted from all samples and reverse transcribed into cDNA, which served as template for TCR sequencing. SuperScript III was used to make first-strand cDNA, primed with a 2:1 mix of oligo-dT and random hexamers. A synthetic immune receptor repertoire was used to measure amplification bias, and any remaining bias was corrected computationally. In the source study's methods: Raw reads were preprocessed to remove errors, and CDR3 was defined by IMGT conventions from the conserved cysteine to phenylalanine. Clonality was computed as 1 minus the Shannon entropy, with the entropy normalized by log2 of the number of productive unique TCRs. Whether each scalp clone was CD4 or CD8 was inferred by checking scalp TCRbeta sequences against the CD4 and CD8 repertoires from sorted blood. In TCRdb, the immuneACCESS table is reduced to in-frame sequences with V and J assigned. These tables do not hold every clone; where another copy was compared, an unresolved V gene accounts for under half, and the others remain unexplained. From that table come the V and J calls and clone size; the DNA was used to work out D and trimming. In this sample the table shows about 200,000 clones, roughly 50% of which occur a single time. 4.9% of the sample lies in the top ten.

PBMCs were separated by density centrifugation and stained for CD3, CD4 and CD8, after which CD4+ and CD8+ T cells were sorted on a FACSAria. Unaffected controls provided scalp biopsies and blood samples. The rearranged segments are TRBV2 and TRBJ1-1, with the D gene not confidently named. The receptor was isolated from a human donor in good health. What was sequenced was CD8+ T cells sorted from blood. DNA sequence: TGTGCCAGGGATTCGACACCGAACACTGAAGCTTTCTTT. The resulting protein is CARDSTPNTEAFF.